The 7 T cell receptor beta chains in this list originate from one sample, sequenced in a study of cytomegalovirus exposure and HLA in healthy donors. Some clones are missing from TCRdb's copy, which holds only in-frame ones; the method was immunoSEQ multiplex PCR. The table records 260,000 or so clones, 70% to 90% of them present only once. The sample was PBMCs. These receptors were taken from a woman younger than 35 in good health and CMV-seronegative.

This chain uses TRBV6-1 with TRBJ2-7; the match to TRBD1 covers 8 bases. CDR3 size: 14 residues. The trim removed 2 bases at V and 2 bases at J, leaving 2 bases unmatched. Germline V CDR1 and CDR2: MNHNS, SASEGT. The CDR3 reads CASSEQTGAYEQYF. DNA of the CDR3: TGTGCCAGCAGTGAACAGACAGGGGCCTACGAGCAGTACTTC.

V gene TRBV10-2 combines with J gene TRBJ1-2; D unresolved. The V end lost 1 base, the J end lost 3 bases, and 12 bases lay between the germline ends. The CDR3 totals 15 residues. CDR1 WSHSY and CDR2 SAAADI come from the germline V gene. CDR3 sequence (DNA): TGCGCCAGCAGTGAGTTCGTCCCTTTTTACTATGGCTACACCTTC. Translated: CASSEFVPFYYGYTF.

V and J are TRBV5-1 and TRBJ2-7, with 11 bases that match TRBD2. Germline CDR1 and CDR2: SGHRS and YFSETQ. CDR3 length equals 14 residues. After removal of 3 bases from V and 6 bases from J, the junction contained 5 bases not matched to a gene. Written as DNA, the CDR3 is TGCGCCAGCAGCTCCCTAGCGGGAGGCCGCGAGCAGTACTTC. Translating gives CASSSLAGGREQYF.

The chain couples TRBV6-5 to TRBJ1-2; TRBD1 matches 10 bases. The ends lost 7 bases at V and 0 bases at J; junction bases unmatched: 2. Germline V gene lookup returns CDR1 MNHEY and CDR2 SVGAGI. The CDR3 runs to 14 residues. This chain's CDR3 is CASTGTGANYGYTF. For the CDR3, the DNA is TGTGCCAGCACCGGGACAGGGGCTAACTATGGCTACACCTTC.

The gene calls are TRBV9 and TRBJ2-3; no clear D. The CDR3 consists of 12 residues. V was pared by 3 bases and J by 0 bases, with 2 bases between. The germline V gene encodes CDR1 SGDLS and CDR2 YYNGEE. CDR3 residues: CASSASTDTQYF. The CDR3 bases are TGTGCCAGCAGCGCTAGCACAGATACGCAGTATTTT.

The rearrangement uses TRBV28 and TRBJ2-7, with D uncertain. The V and J ends lost 4 bases and 0 bases respectively, with 22 bases between them. The CDR3 has 18 residues. CDR1 and CDR2 (germline): MDHEN, SYDVKM. In nucleotides, the CDR3 is TGTGCCAGCAGTTCCCTTACACCTCGCACATACAGCTCCTACGAGCAGTACTTC. Protein product: CASSSLTPRTYSSYEQYF.

The rearrangement links TRBV27 to TRBJ2-1, with TRBD2 matching 12 bases. V trimming: 7 bases; J trimming: 8 bases; junction bases outside the gene matches: 6. This CDR3 is built from 14 residues. Germline assignment: CDR1 MNHEY and CDR2 SMNVEV (reference sequence). The CDR3 DNA follows: TGTGCCAGCAACCCTAGCGGGAGGGCCCATGAGCAGTTCTTC. This encodes CASNPSGRAHEQFF.